These 10 T cell receptor beta chains were all obtained from the same sample, sequenced in a study of blood T cell repertoires in COVID-19. The method was immunoSEQ multiplex PCR; TCRdb's version includes in-frame clones alone and lacks a portion of them. The sample shows 50,000 to 60,000 clones, about 87% of them seen only once. The sequencing sample was made of peripheral blood. The receptors were sampled from a man in his forties with COVID-19, enrolled during active disease.

The gene calls are TRBV28 and TRBJ2-7; 9 nucleotides agree with TRBD1. Trimming removed 11 bases from V and 5 bases from J; junction bases left unmatched: 10. Germline assignment: CDR1 MDHEN and CDR2 SYDVKM. The CDR3 contains 13 residues. DNA for the CDR3: TGTGCCGGGGCCGGGACAGGGTCCCACGAGCAGTACTTC. Translating it yields CAGAGTGSHEQYF.

V is TRBV4-1 and J is TRBJ2-3, with D tentatively TRBD2 (6 bases). CDR1 is MGHRA and CDR2 is YSYEKL in the germline V gene. V shed 4 bases and J shed 0 bases, with 14 bases lying between them. This CDR3 spans 16 amino acids. The CDR3 sequence: CASSRGTGGSTDTQYF. The CDR3 DNA reads as TGCGCCAGCAGCCGCGGGACTGGAGGAAGCACAGATACGCAGTATTTT.

This chain connects TRBV6-5 to TRBJ2-7; perhaps TRBD1 as D (5 bases). The CDR3 contains 15 residues. The V end lost 5 bases, the J end lost 3 bases, and 17 bases lay between the germline ends. Germline CDR1 reads MNHEY; CDR2 reads SVGAGI. The CDR3 DNA sequence: TGTGCCAGCAGTCTCCAGGTTTGGGGCGGCTACGAGCAGTACTTC. Translated: CASSLQVWGGYEQYF.

As regards this clone: Relative to the germline gene, one junction end is altered; a read error may explain this. The gene calls are TRBV9 and TRBJ2-5, with D perhaps matching TRBD2 (6 bases). The germline CDR1 and CDR2 sequences are SGDLS and YYNGEE. This CDR3 comprises 11 residues. The CDR3 loop reads CASSGRLDVDF. DNA of the CDR3: TGTGCCAGCAGCGGGAGACTAGACGTGGACTTC.

V usage is TRBV6-4 and J usage is TRBJ2-1; 16 bases line up with TRBD2. Germline CDR1 reads MRHNA; CDR2 reads SNTAGT. The CDR3 extends over 19 amino acids. Unmatched junction bases numbered 8, after V lost 6 bases and J lost 0 bases. The CDR3 nucleotides read TGTGCCAGCAGCCCGGGACTAGCGGGAGGGCTTACCTCCTACAATGAGCAGTTCTTC. It encodes CASSPGLAGGLTSYNEQFF.

The chain carries TRBV28 and TRBJ2-3, with TRBD2 matching 11 bases. V dropped 5 bases and J dropped 6; count of bases not matched to a gene: 7. Per germline, CDR1 MDHEN and CDR2 SYDVKM. The CDR3 has 15 residues. The CDR3 nucleotides read TGTGCCAGCAGTGTTCTAGCGGGGGGCCCGGATACGCAGTATTTT. Encoded protein: CASSVLAGGPDTQYF. The complete variable domain, with remaining parts taken from reference TRBV28 and TRBJ2-3, reads DVKVTQSSRYLVKRTGEKVFLECVQDMDHENMFWYRQDPGLGLRLIYFSYDVKMKEKGDIPEGYSVSREKKERFSLILESASTNQTSMYLCASSVLAGGPDTQYFGPGTRLTVL.

This clone turned up a few times. The rearrangement joins TRBV12-3 or TRBV12-4 to TRBJ2-3; 7 bases agree with TRBD2. Trimming removed 7 bases from V and 7 bases from J; junction bases left unmatched: 8. The CDR3 has 13 residues. DNA for the CDR3: TGTGCCAGCACCTCAGGACTAGAGAATACGCAGTATTTT. As protein: CASTSGLENTQYF.

In this sample, this clone turned up once. V and J are TRBV5-1 and TRBJ1-1; 7 bases fit TRBD1. Germline loops: CDR1 SGHRS, CDR2 YFSETQ. Trimming took 2 bases from V and 10 from J; bases not matched to a gene: 8. The CDR3 loop spans 13 amino acids. The CDR3 here is CASSLSTGTVAFF. DNA for the CDR3: TGCGCCAGCAGCTTATCTACCGGGACAGTAGCTTTCTTT.

The rearrangement joins TRBV10-3 to TRBJ1-1; TRBD1 matches 10 bases. Germline V CDR1 and CDR2: ENHRY, SYGVKD. V shed 1 base, J shed 3 bases, and the junction held 2 bases outside the gene matches. The CDR3 contains 15 residues. Written as DNA, the CDR3 is TGTGCCATCAGTGAGTTGGGGACAGGGGACACTGAAGCTTTCTTT. Protein product: CAISELGTGDTEAFF.

The chain carries TRBV30 and TRBJ1-1, with TRBD1 matching over 7 bases. This CDR3 is 15 amino acids long. The germline gives CDR1 GTSNPN, CDR2 SVGIG (reference sequence). After removal of 4 bases from V and 1 base from J, the junction contained 9 bases not matched to a gene. DNA for the CDR3: TGTGCCTGGACAGGAGGACAGGAGGAGAACACTGAAGCTTTCTTT. It yields the protein CAWTGGQEENTEAFF.